A selection of T cell receptor beta chains follows, all from one sample in a study of blood T cell repertoires in COVID-19. Only in-frame clones appear in the TCRdb table, and some are missing; sequencing was by immunoSEQ multiplex PCR. The data hold 200,000 to 250,000 clones, with approximately 84% observed a single time. Sequencing was done on a sample of peripheral blood. The source is an older man with acute or convalescent COVID-19. Each CDR3 is given with its conserved first and last residue.

V gene	CDR3 protein
TRBV28	CASSLRRASTDTQYF
TRBV10-2	CASSESRAGEAKNEQFF
TRBV7-2	CASSLDRVSGYTF
TRBV3-1/TRBV3-2	CASSRTSGINTGELFF
TRBV5-4	CASSSGGSQETQYF
TRBV6-2/TRBV6-3	CASSYGQGDLSYGYTF
TRBV28	CASSLPGGPFSPSYNEQFF
TRBV3-1/TRBV3-2	CASSRVASGRTDTQYF
TRBV7-2	CASSLPNRETQYF
TRBV4-1	CASSQGQGTTNEKLFF